What follows describes a single T cell receptor (beta chain). The data belong to a study of human thymus T cells. The protocol was immunoSEQ multiplex PCR, while the TCRdb copy is restricted to in-frame clones and leaves out a portion. The table records 78,000 or so clones, roughly 96% of them present only once. Thymus tissue for the work was resected from patients undergoing corrective heart surgery. This sequence originates from a boy younger than two with a congenital heart defect but otherwise immunologically healthy. The sequencing input was thymus tissue.

The CDR3 nucleotides read TGTGCCAGCAGCCAAGAATCAGAGGAAAAACTGTTTTTT. As protein: CASSQESEEKLFF. This chain uses TRBV4-2 with TRBJ1-4; D is unclear. Trimming removed 0 bases from V and 8 bases from J, with 7 bases in between. The CDR3 has 13 amino acids. Germline CDR1 and CDR2: LGHNA and YNFKEQ.